This passage covers 30 T cell receptor beta chains from one sample sequenced in a study of metastatic and nonmetastatic thyroid tumors (dated by TCRdb to between 2020 and 2021). The library relied on PCR. TCRdb shows the sequencer as Illumina HiSeq 4000. TCRdb took the public reads, trimmed them with fastp at Q25, ran MiXCR for clone calling and kept in-frame beta chains. The sample table contains around 15,000 clones; only one count was recorded for around 25% of them. The ten most abundant clones make up less than 8% of the sample. No patient had received any treatment before thyroid surgery. Material for sequencing was adjacent normal tissue. All receptors come from a female donor with papillary thyroid cancer or a benign thyroid nodule (not recorded which). Some clones in this sample may be carry-over from other donors' samples.

This clone was seen ten or more times. The chain combines TRBV6-2 or TRBV6-3 with TRBJ1-1, with D maybe TRBD1 (6 bases). V was shortened by 7 bases and J by 6 bases, with 15 bases between the two germline ends. The CDR3 contains 13 residues. Looked up from germline, CDR1 is MNHEY and CDR2 is SVGEGT. In nucleotides, the CDR3 is TGTGCCAGCACCTTCGGGGGGGCCGCTGAAGCTTTCTTT. Protein: CASTFGGAAEAFF.

On this clone: The final CDR3 position lacks the conserved phenylalanine or tryptophan, pointing to a likely read error. This rearrangement joins TRBV14 to TRBJ2-7; 9 bases are shared with TRBD2. The trim removed 0 bases at V and 4 bases at J, leaving 10 bases unmatched. Germline assignment: CDR1 SGHDN and CDR2 FVKESK. This CDR3 is built from 17 residues. CDR3 nucleotides: TGTGCCAGCAGCCAAGATCACGGGCGTCTAGCGGGATACGAGCAGTACCTC. Amino acids: CASSQDHGRLAGYEQYL.

This clone has a handful of counts. The chain recombines TRBV7-3 with TRBJ2-1; the D gene is possibly TRBD2 (6 bases). The germline V gene has CDR1 SGHTA and CDR2 FQGTGA. The CDR3 runs 13 residues. V was shortened by 3 bases and J by 6 bases, with 9 bases between the two germline ends. The CDR3 loop reads CASSLEGLNEQFF. The CDR3 DNA reads as TGTGCCAGCAGCTTGGAGGGTCTCAATGAGCAGTTCTTC.

This clone turned up a few times. DNA for the CDR3: TGTGCCAGCAGTGAATTGGGTGGGACAGGCGGCGGTAGAAACGAGCAGTACTTC. This codes for CASSELGGTGGGRNEQYF. The chain employs TRBV6-1 and TRBJ2-7; 8 bases fit TRBD1. The germline gives CDR1 MNHNS, CDR2 SASEGT. The V gene end was trimmed by 2 bases and the J gene end by 5 bases; junction bases not matched to a gene: 17. This CDR3 comprises 18 residues.

Within the sample, this clone is medium-sized. The CDR3 sequence: CASRATTGELFF. The DNA for the CDR3 is TGTGCCAGCAGGGCCACCACCGGGGAGCTGTTTTTT. The gene calls are TRBV28 and TRBJ2-2; no definite D call. The CDR3 extends over 12 amino acids. V lost 6 bases and J lost 4, with 6 bases in between. Germline CDR1 and CDR2: MDHEN and SYDVKM.

Sample share makes this clone medium-sized. J is TRBJ2-6 and V is TRBV19; maybe TRBD1 (6 bases). This CDR3 is 16 amino acids long. Trimming took off 4 bases at V and 0 bases at J, with 10 bases between the two ends. Germline V gives CDR1 LNHDA, CDR2 SQIVND (reference sequence). CDR3 nucleotide sequence: TGTGCCAGTAGTAGTGGACAGCACTCTGGGGCCAACGTCCTGACTTTC. It codes for CASSSGQHSGANVLTF.

By its share, this clone is medium-sized. This chain links TRBV19 with TRBJ2-2, with a weak D call TRBD1 (5 bases). V was clipped by 7 bases and J by 7 bases, with 16 bases between them. Germline CDR1 reads LNHDA; CDR2 reads SQIVND (reference sequence). The CDR3 loop spans 14 amino acids. CDR3 amino acids: CASNQGRVNGELFF. CDR3 in DNA: TGTGCCAGTAATCAGGGCAGGGTGAACGGGGAGCTGTTTTTT.

In its sample, this clone is medium-sized. This chain uses TRBV2 with TRBJ1-5; tentatively, D is TRBD1 (6 bases). CDR3 length: 14 amino acids. Germline CDR1 is SNHLY and CDR2 is FYNNEI. Trimming removed 5 bases at V and 4 bases at J, with 12 bases between. The CDR3 region has the DNA TGTGCCAGCAGTTCCGGGACAAGAAATCAGCCCCAGCATTTT. Amino acids: CASSSGTRNQPQHF.

J is TRBJ1-1 and V is TRBV15; D gene uncertain. This CDR3 has 13 residues. The germline V gene encodes CDR1 LNHNV and CDR2 YYDKDF (reference sequence). Trimming removed 2 bases at V and 8 bases at J, with 12 bases between. The CDR3 coding sequence is TGTGCCACCAGCAGATTAGTGGCAGGAGAAGCTTTCTTT. Translated, it gives CATSRLVAGEAFF.

This clone is medium-sized. The rearrangement uses TRBV20-1 and TRBJ1-5; D unresolved. Germline CDR1 DFQATT, CDR2 SNEGSKA (reference sequence). The CDR3 length is 13 residues. Deletions cut 5 bases from V and 3 bases from J, with 11 bases between. For the CDR3, the DNA is TGCAGTGCTCTTTCAAGGTACAATCAGCCCCAGCATTTT. It specifies CSALSRYNQPQHF.

Relative to its sample, this clone is medium-sized. V gene TRBV6-1 combines with J gene TRBJ2-5; D gene uncertain. The CDR3 length is 12 residues. CDR1 MNHNS and CDR2 SASEGT come from the germline V gene. V was clipped by 5 bases and J by 6 bases, with 10 bases between them. The CDR3 DNA sequence: TGTGCCAGCAGTCCCGGCCCCCAGACCCAGTACTTC. Translating gives CASSPGPQTQYF.

The rearrangement uses TRBV28 and TRBJ2-7; D possibly uses TRBD1 or TRBD2 (5 bases each). Germline CDR1 MDHEN, CDR2 SYDVKM. The CDR3 is 16 residues long. Trimming took 6 bases from V and 10 from J, leaving 28 bases between them. CDR3 DNA sequence: TGTGCCAGCAGGGGACCCTGGGCTAGTAAGGCGTATGATCAGTACTTC. Protein sequence: CASRGPWASKAYDQYF. The whole variable domain, filled in from reference TRBV28 and TRBJ2-7, reads DVKVTQSSRYLVKRTGEKVFLECVQDMDHENMFWYRQDPGLGLRLIYFSYDVKMKEKGDIPEGYSVSREKKERFSLILESASTNQTSMYLCASRGPWASKAYDQYFGPGTRLTVT.

This clone showed up just a few times. J is TRBJ2-3 and V is TRBV12-3 or TRBV12-4; 7 nucleotides line up with TRBD1. The CDR3 covers 14 residues. V dropped 6 bases and J dropped 4; count of bases not matched to a gene: 7. The CDR3 loop is CASSQGQLADTQYF. DNA for the CDR3: TGTGCCAGCAGCCAGGGACAGCTCGCAGATACGCAGTATTTT.

Details on this clone: Possible read error: a much larger clone is one base away. The genes are TRBV9 and TRBJ2-1; 12 bases map to TRBD2. Germline V CDR1 and CDR2: SGDLS, YYNGEE. With 6 bases clipped from V and 3 bases from J, the junction kept 7 bases outside the gene matches. This CDR3 comprises 16 residues. The CDR3 nucleotides read TGTGCCAGCATCGGTACACTAGCGGGAGGCTACAATGAGCAGTTCTTC. This codes for CASIGTLAGGYNEQFF.

This clone is judged medium-sized. The gene calls are TRBV19 and TRBJ1-2, with TRBD1 matching over 10 bases. The ends lost 0 bases at V and 9 bases at J; junction bases unmatched: 1. Germline CDR1 reads LNHDA; CDR2 reads SQIVND (reference sequence). This CDR3 spans 13 amino acids. CDR3 loop: CASSIEDRGSYTF. The CDR3 DNA sequence: TGTGCCAGTAGTATAGAGGACAGGGGGAGCTACACCTTC.

The V gene is TRBV3-1, the J gene TRBJ2-7; 10 positions match TRBD2. The J segment lost 3 bases and the V segment lost 2 bases, leaving 1 base of the junction unmatched. The germline gives CDR1 LGHDT, CDR2 YNNKEL (reference sequence). The CDR3 has 14 residues. CDR3 coding DNA: TGTGCCAGCAGCCAACTAGCGGGGGACTACGAGCAGTACTTC. Protein sequence: CASSQLAGDYEQYF.

This clone was observed many times. The chain links TRBV20-1 to TRBJ2-2, with TRBD1 as a possible D gene (5 bases). Per the germline V gene, CDR1 is DFQATT and CDR2 is SNEGSKA (reference sequence). Trimming removed 5 bases at V and 4 bases at J, with 11 bases between. The length of the CDR3 is 13 residues. The CDR3 here is CSALDTFTGELFF. The CDR3 region has the DNA TGCAGTGCTTTGGACACGTTCACCGGGGAGCTGTTTTTT.

This clone was picked up many times. CDR3 bases: TGTGCCAGCAGAGGACTAGCATCAAAAGAGACCCAGTACTTC. This translates into CASRGLASKETQYF. The V call is TRBV28, the J call TRBJ2-5, with 8 nucleotides matching TRBD2. CDR3 length equals 14 residues. Germline V lookup: CDR1 MDHEN, CDR2 SYDVKM. J was trimmed by 3 bases and V by 6 bases; bases with no gene match: 6. Full variable domain (outside the CDR3, taken from reference TRBV28 and TRBJ2-5): DVKVTQSSRYLVKRTGEKVFLECVQDMDHENMFWYRQDPGLGLRLIYFSYDVKMKEKGDIPEGYSVSREKKERFSLILESASTNQTSMYLCASRGLASKETQYFGPGTRLLVL.

In its sample, this clone ranks as medium-sized. This chain uses TRBV6-1 with TRBJ1-2; no firm D call. The V gene's germline CDR1 is MNHNS and CDR2 SASEGT. CDR3 length: 15 amino acids. V lost 6 bases to trimming and J lost 3 bases, with 17 bases between them. CDR3 region: CASSSGGSRHYGYTF. The CDR3 DNA reads as TGTGCCAGCAGCTCCGGTGGGAGCAGACACTATGGCTACACCTTC.

This chain links TRBV2 with TRBJ1-6; 7 bases are a match to TRBD1. Germline V CDR1 and CDR2: SNHLY, FYNNEI. The J segment lost 5 bases and the V segment lost 6 bases, leaving 19 bases of the junction unmatched. The CDR3 is made up of 19 amino acids. CDR3 sequence reads: CASRDPGQTKGKDNSPLHF. For the CDR3, the DNA is TGTGCCAGCAGAGATCCGGGACAGACTAAGGGGAAGGATAATTCACCCCTCCACTTT.

This clone is deemed medium-sized. Other nucleotide sequences from this sample produce the same CDR3. The chain uses TRBV24-1 and TRBJ1-1; maybe TRBD1 (5 bases). The germline CDR1 and CDR2 sequences are KGHDR and SFDVKD. Trimming left V 5 bases short and J 4 bases short, with 10 bases between. CDR3 length: 13 residues. The CDR3 nucleotides are TGTGCCACCAGTGCCGGAGGGACCACTGAAGCTTTCTTT. Its protein is CATSAGGTTEAFF.

This clone was counted between two and nine times. The rearrangement uses TRBV15 and TRBJ2-3, with 7 bases lining up with TRBD2. The CDR3 consists of 17 residues. V lost 3 bases and J lost 6; bases outside the gene matches: 15. Looked up from germline, CDR1 is LNHNV and CDR2 is YYDKDF (reference sequence). The CDR3: CATSRDSGGLMWDTQYF. Here the CDR3 DNA reads TGTGCCACCAGCAGGGATTCGGGGGGATTGATGTGGGATACGCAGTATTTT.

This clone has a count of ten or more. The genes are TRBV4-1 and TRBJ1-1, with 8 bases fitting TRBD1. The CDR3 totals 13 residues. The germline gives CDR1 MGHRA, CDR2 YSYEKL. After removal of 4 bases from V and 4 bases from J, the junction contained 2 bases not matched to a gene. The CDR3 nucleotides are TGCGCCAGCAGCCGAACAGGGGGCACTGAAGCTTTCTTT. It specifies CASSRTGGTEAFF.

The chain uses TRBV5-1 and TRBJ1-2; 7 bases align to TRBD1. The V segment lost 4 bases and the J segment 4 bases; nucleotides outside the gene matches: 7. This CDR3 is 14 amino acids long. CDR1 SGHRS and CDR2 YFSETQ come from the germline V gene. In nucleotides, the CDR3 is TGCGCCAGCAGCCCCGGGACAGTGGTCTATGGCTACACCTTC. Its protein product is CASSPGTVVYGYTF.

The table lists this clone with a few counts. The sample contains more than one DNA sequence encoding this CDR3. This rearrangement joins TRBV28 to TRBJ1-2; TRBD1 might be the D (5 bases). Germline V gene lookup returns CDR1 MDHEN and CDR2 SYDVKM. CDR3 size: 14 residues. V was cut by 3 bases and J by 8 bases, with 16 bases left in between. This CDR3 reads CASSLGTGGRGYTF. Written as DNA, the CDR3 is TGTGCCAGCAGTTTGGGTACAGGTGGGAGGGGCTACACCTTC.

This clone was detected many times. The chain employs TRBV19 and TRBJ1-2; 7 bases agree with TRBD1. CDR1 is LNHDA, CDR2 SQIVND, per germline (reference sequence). V shed 4 bases and J 4 bases; nucleotides not matched to a gene: 0. This CDR3 comprises 12 residues. The CDR3 DNA reads TGTGCCAGTAGTACAGGGGGCTATGGCTACACCTTC. Translated, it gives CASSTGGYGYTF.

This clone came up many times. V gene TRBV7-9 combines with J gene TRBJ2-5, with 10 positions matching TRBD2. Looked up from germline, CDR1 is SEHNR and CDR2 is FQNEAQ (reference sequence). The CDR3 spans 16 residues. V was clipped by 4 bases and J by 7 bases; unmatched bases: 12. This CDR3 is CASSSWTSGALRTQYF. The CDR3 bases are TGTGCCAGCAGCTCCTGGACTAGCGGAGCCCTTAGGACCCAGTACTTC.

This clone was counted only a few times. The chain joins TRBV20-1 to TRBJ2-7; tentative D call: TRBD1 (6 bases). CDR3 length: 12 amino acids. V was clipped by 5 bases and J by 2 bases, with 10 bases between them. Per the germline V gene, CDR1 is DFQATT and CDR2 is SNEGSKA (reference sequence). The CDR3 sequence: CSAGGQTYEQYF. The CDR3 bases are TGCAGTGCTGGCGGACAGACCTACGAGCAGTACTTC.

This chain uses TRBV6-5 with TRBJ2-2, with D uncertain. Per the germline V gene, CDR1 is MNHEY and CDR2 is SVGAGI. V gave up 0 bases and J gave up 5 bases, with 16 bases separating them. This CDR3 has 17 residues. In DNA, the CDR3 is TGTGCCAGCAGTTACTCGAGTGACTTCCGGCGGACCGGGGAGCTGTTTTTT. It codes for CASSYSSDFRRTGELFF.

This clone was counted a few times. This chain connects TRBV25-1 to TRBJ2-2, with D unclear. CDR1 and CDR2 from the germline V gene are MGHDK and SYGVNS. Between the trimmed V and J ends, which lost 3 bases and 7 bases, there was a span of 9 bases. This CDR3 is 13 amino acids long. DNA of the CDR3: TGTGCCAGCAGTGACCCCAGTTACGGGGAGCTGTTTTTT. Protein product: CASSDPSYGELFF.